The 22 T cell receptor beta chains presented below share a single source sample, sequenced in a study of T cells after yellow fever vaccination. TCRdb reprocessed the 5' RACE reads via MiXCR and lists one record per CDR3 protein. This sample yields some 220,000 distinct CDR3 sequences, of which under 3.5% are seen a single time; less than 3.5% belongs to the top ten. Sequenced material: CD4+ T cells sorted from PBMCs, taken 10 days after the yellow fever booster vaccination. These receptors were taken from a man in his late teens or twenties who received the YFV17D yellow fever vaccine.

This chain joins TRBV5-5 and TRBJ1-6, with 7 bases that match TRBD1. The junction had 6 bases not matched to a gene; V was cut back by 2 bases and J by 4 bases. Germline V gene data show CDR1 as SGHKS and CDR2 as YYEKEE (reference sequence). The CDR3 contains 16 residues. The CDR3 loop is CASSFRETGYNSPLHF. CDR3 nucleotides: TGTGCCAGCAGCTTCCGGGAGACAGGGTATAATTCACCCCTCCACTTT.

The CDR3 is CASRPGRNSGNTIYF. The DNA for the CDR3 is TGCGCCAGCAGACCTGGCAGGAACTCTGGAAACACCATATATTTT. V usage is TRBV4-1 and J usage is TRBJ1-3, with D unresolved. The CDR3 has 15 amino acids. The ends were cut back, 6 bases at V and 0 bases at J, with 12 bases in the middle. CDR1 MGHRA and CDR2 YSYEKL come from the germline V gene.

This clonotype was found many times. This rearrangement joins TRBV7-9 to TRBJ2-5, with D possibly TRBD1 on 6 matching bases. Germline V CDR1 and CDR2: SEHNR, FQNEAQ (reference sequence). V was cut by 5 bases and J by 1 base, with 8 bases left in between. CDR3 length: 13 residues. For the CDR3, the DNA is TGTGCCAGCAGCAGGGGGTCCCAAGAGACCCAGTACTTC. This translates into CASSRGSQETQYF.

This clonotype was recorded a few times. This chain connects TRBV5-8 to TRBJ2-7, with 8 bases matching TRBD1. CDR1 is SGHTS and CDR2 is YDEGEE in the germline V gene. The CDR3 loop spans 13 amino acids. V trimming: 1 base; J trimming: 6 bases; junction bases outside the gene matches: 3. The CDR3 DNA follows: TGTGCCAGCAGCTTGCTCACAGGGGGCGAGCAGTACGTC. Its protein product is CASSLLTGGEQYV.

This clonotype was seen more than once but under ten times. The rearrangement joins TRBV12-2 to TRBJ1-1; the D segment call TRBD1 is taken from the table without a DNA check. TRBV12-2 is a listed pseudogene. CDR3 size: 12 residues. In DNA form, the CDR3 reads TGTGCAAGTCGCTGGCAGGGGGCATGGGCTTTCTTT. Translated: CASRWQGAWAFF.

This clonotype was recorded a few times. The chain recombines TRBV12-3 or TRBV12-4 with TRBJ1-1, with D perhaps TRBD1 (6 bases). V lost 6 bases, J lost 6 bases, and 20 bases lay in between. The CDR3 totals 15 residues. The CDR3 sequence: CASSEIPQGKAEAFF. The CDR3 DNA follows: TGTGCCAGCAGCGAAATTCCTCAGGGGAAGGCTGAAGCTTTCTTT.

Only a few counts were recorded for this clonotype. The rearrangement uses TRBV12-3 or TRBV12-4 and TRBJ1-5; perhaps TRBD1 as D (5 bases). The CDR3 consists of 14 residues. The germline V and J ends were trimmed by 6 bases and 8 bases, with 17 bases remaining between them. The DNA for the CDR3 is TGTGCCAGCAGGCGGCAGGGAGCCCAAAAGCCCCAGCATTTT. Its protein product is CASRRQGAQKPQHF.

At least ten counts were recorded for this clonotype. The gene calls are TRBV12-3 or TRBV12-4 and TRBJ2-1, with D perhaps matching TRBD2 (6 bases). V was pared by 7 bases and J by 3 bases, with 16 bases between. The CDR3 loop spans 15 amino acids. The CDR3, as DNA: TGTGCCAGCACCTCAATAGCGGCAGGCTACAATGAGCAGTTCTTC. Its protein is CASTSIAAGYNEQFF.

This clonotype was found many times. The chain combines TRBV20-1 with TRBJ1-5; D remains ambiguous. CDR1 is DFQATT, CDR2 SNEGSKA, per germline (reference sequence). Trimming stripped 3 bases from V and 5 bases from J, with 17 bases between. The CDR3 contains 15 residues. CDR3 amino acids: CSARDPGLGDQPQHF. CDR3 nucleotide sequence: TGCAGTGCTAGGGATCCCGGGCTTGGGGATCAGCCCCAGCATTTT.

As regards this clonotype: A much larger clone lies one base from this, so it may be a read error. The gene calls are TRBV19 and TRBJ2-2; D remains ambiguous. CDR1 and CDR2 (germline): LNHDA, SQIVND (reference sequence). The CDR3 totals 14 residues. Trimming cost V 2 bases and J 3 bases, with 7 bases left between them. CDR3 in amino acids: CASSICGYTGELFF. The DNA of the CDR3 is TGTGCCAGTAGTATATGTGGGTACACCGGGGAGCTGTTTTTT.

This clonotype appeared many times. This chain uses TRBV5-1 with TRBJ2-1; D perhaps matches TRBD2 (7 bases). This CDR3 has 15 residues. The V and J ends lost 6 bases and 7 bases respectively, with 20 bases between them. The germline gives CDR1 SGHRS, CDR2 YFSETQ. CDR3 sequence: CASTPFGGGPNEQFF. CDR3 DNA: TGCGCCAGCACCCCCTTTGGGGGGGGGCCTAATGAGCAGTTCTTC.

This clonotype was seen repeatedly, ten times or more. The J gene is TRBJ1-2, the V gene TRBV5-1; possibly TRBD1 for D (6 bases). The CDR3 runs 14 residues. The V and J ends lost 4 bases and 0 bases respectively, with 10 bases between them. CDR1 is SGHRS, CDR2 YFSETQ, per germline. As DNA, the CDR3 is TGCGCCAGCAGCCGACAGGAAGCTAACTATGGCTACACCTTC. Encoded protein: CASSRQEANYGYTF.

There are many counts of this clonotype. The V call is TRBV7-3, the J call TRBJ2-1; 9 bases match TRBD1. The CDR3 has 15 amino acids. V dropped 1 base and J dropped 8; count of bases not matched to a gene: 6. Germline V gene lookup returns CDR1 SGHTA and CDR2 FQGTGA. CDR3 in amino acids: CASSLNRGRLDEQFF. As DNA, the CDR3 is TGTGCCAGCAGCTTAAACAGGGGGCGCCTCGATGAGCAGTTCTTC. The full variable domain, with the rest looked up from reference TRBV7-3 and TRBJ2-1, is GAGVSQTPSNKVTEKGKYVELRCDPISGHTALYWYRQSLGQGPEFLIYFQGTGAADDSGLPNDRFFAVRPEGSVSTLKIQRTERGDSAVYLCASSLNRGRLDEQFFGPGTRLTVL.

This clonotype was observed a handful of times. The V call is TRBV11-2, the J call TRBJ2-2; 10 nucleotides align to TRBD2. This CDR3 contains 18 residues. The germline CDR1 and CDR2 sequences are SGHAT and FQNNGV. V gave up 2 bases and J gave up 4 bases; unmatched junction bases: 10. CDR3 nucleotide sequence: TGTGCCAGCAGCTTAATCGCTAGCGGGGGCCCTGGCACCGGGGAGCTGTTTTTT. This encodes CASSLIASGGPGTGELFF.

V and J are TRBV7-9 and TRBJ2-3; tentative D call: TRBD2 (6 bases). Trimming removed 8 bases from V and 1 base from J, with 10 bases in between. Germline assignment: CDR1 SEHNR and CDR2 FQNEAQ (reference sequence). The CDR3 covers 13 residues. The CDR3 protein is CASGASGTDTQYF. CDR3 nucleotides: TGTGCCAGCGGCGCTAGCGGCACAGATACGCAGTATTTT.

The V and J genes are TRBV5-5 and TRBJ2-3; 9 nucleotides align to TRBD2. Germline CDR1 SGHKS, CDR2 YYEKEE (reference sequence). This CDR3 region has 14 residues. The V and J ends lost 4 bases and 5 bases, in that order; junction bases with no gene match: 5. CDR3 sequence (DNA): TGTGCCAGCAGCGAGCTTAGCGGGGGAGATACGCAGTATTTT. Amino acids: CASSELSGGDTQYF.

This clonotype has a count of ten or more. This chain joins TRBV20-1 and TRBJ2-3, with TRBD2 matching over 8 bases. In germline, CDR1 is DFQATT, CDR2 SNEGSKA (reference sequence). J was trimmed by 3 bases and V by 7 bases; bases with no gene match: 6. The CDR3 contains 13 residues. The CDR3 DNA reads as TGCAGTGGCGAAACTAGCGGTACAGATACGCAGTATTTT. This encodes CSGETSGTDTQYF.

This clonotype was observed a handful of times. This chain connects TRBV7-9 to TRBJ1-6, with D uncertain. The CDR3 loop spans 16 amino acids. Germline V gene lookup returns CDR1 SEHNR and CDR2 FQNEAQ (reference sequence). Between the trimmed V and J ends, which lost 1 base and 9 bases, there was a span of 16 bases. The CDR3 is CASSLGIGSSASPLHF. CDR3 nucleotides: TGTGCCAGCAGCTTAGGAATAGGGTCGTCAGCTTCACCCCTCCACTTT.

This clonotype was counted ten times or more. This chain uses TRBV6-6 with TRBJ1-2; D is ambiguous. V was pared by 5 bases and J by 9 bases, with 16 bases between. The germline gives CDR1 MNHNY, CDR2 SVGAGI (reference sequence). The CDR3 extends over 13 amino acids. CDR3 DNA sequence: TGTGCCAGCAGTGCGCCTTTGGGGTATCGCTACACCTTC. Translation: CASSAPLGYRYTF.

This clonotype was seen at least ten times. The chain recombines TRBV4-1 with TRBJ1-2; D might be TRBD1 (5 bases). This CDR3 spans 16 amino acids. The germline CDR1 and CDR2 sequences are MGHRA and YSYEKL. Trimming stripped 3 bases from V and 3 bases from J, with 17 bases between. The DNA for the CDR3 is TGCGCCAGCAGCCACGTGGGACCAGGAGTATACTATGGCTACACCTTC. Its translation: CASSHVGPGVYYGYTF.

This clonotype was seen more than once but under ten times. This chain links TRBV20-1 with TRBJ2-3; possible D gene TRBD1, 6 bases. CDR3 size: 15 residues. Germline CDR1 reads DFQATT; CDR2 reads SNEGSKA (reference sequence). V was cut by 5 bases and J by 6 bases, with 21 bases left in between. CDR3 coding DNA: TGCAGTGCTCCCCCACGTGGGGGCGTCTCGGATACGCAGTATTTT. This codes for CSAPPRGGVSDTQYF.

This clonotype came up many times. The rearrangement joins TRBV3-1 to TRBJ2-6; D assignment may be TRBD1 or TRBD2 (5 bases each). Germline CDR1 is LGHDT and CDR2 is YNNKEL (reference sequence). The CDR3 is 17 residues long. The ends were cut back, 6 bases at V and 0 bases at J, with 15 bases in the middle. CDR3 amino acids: CASRDSGRISGANVLTF. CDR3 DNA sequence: TGTGCCAGCAGGGATTCGGGGCGCATCTCTGGGGCCAACGTCCTGACTTTC. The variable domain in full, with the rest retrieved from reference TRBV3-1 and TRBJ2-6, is DTAVSQTPKYLVTQMGNDKSIKCEQNLGHDTMYWYKQDSKKFLKIMFSYNNKELIINETVPNRFSPKSPDKAHLNLHINSLELGDSAVYFCASRDSGRISGANVLTFGAGSRLTVL.